The table lists the clone carrying this TCR beta chain with a count of one. Its target is unknown. Germline V gene sequence: CDR1 MNHNS, CDR2 SASEGT. This CDR3 has 13 amino acids. V dropped 2 bases and J dropped 6 bases, with 10 bases sitting between them. TCRdb processed the reads anew with MiXCR; each CDR3 protein has one entry. The sample shows under 4,500 distinct CDR3 sequences, around 16% of them seen only once. This sample stems from a study of liver allograft versus peripheral blood T cells. For the study at large: Transplanted livers held T cell receptor repertoires, and these were compared with repertoires in recipients' peripheral blood.

Whole-study findings and limits: Peripheral blood repertoires reportedly differed from the T cell receptor repertoires found inside liver allografts.

This receptor was identified in a human patient who had a liver transplant. Some T cells may be graft donor cells. The chain recombines TRBV6-1 with TRBJ1-2; TRBD1 is a possible D gene (6 bases). The DNA of the CDR3 is TGTGCCAGCAGTGAAAGGGGGATTGATGGCTACACCTTC. It codes for CASSERGIDGYTF.